This TCR beta chain was captured by sequencing in a study of T cell repertoires in cytomegalovirus infection. Study-level findings and limits: In two of eight donors, the top clonotype was HLA-C-restricted CMV-specific. Using cumulative public TCR beta family frequency, the authors identified those who carried CMV together with the relevant HLA.

This CDR3 is built from 16 residues. Germline V lookup: CDR1 MNHEY, CDR2 SMNVEV (reference sequence). Trimming took 7 bases from V and 1 from J, leaving 19 bases between them. Remarks on this clonotype: Its specificity is not known.

TCRdb recomputed calls from the reads with MiXCR, one row per CDR3 protein. The sample lists some 560,000 distinct CDR3 sequences; 40% were seen once. This TCR derives from a human donor in good health (CMV status not recorded). Some clones in this sample may be carry-over from other donors' samples. This specimen consisted of cultured PBMCs, obtained from culture after CMV antigen stimulation. The rearrangement joins TRBV27 to TRBJ1-1, with a possible D match to TRBD1 (6 bases). Here the CDR3 reads CASTPMGGSENTEAFF. The CDR3 coding sequence is TGTGCCAGCACCCCTATGGGGGGCTCAGAGAACACTGAAGCTTTCTTT.